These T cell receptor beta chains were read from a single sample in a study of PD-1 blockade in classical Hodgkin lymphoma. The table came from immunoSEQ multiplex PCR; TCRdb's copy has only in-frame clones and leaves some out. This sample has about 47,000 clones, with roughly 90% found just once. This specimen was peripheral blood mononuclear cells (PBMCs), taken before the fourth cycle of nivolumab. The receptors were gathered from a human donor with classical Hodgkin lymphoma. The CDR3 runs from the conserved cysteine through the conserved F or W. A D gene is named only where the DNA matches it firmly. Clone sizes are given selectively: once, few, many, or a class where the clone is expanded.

CDR3 protein: CASSYLAGVYNEQFF
CDR3 DNA: TGTGCCAGCAGCTACTTAGCGGGAGTGTACAATGAGCAGTTCTTC
D gene: TRBD2
clone size: -
J gene: TRBJ2-1
V gene: TRBV7-6

CDR3 protein: CAWSVQGWTQYF
CDR3 DNA: TGTGCCTGGAGTGTCCAGGGGTGGACCCAGTACTTC
D gene: -
clone size: -
J gene: TRBJ2-5
V gene: TRBV30

CDR3 protein: CASSPKHRRREDTQYF
CDR3 DNA: TGTGCCAGCAGCCCCAAGCACAGAAGGAGGGAAGATACGCAGTATTTT
D gene: -
clone size: -
J gene: TRBJ2-3
V gene: TRBV5-4

CDR3 protein: CASSYSHRQETQYF
CDR3 DNA: TGTGCCAGCAGTTACTCCCACAGACAGGAGACCCAGTACTTC
D gene: -
clone size: -
J gene: TRBJ2-5
V gene: TRBV6-6

CDR3 protein: CASSSGEGRRQYF
CDR3 DNA: TGTGCCAGCAGCTCGGGAGAGGGAAGGAGGCAGTACTTC
D gene: -
clone size: -
J gene: TRBJ2-7
V gene: TRBV11-3

CDR3 protein: CASSGGEYGYTF
CDR3 DNA: TGTGCCAGCAGTGGAGGGGAATATGGCTACACCTTC
D gene: -
clone size: -
J gene: TRBJ1-2
V gene: TRBV25-1

CDR3 protein: CASSRNFGELFF
CDR3 DNA: TGTGCCAGCAGTCGGAACTTCGGGGAGCTGTTTTTT
D gene: -
clone size: -
J gene: TRBJ2-2
V gene: TRBV28

CDR3 protein: CASSLAVVASYNEQFF
CDR3 DNA: TGCGCCAGCAGCTTGGCCGTGGTAGCGTCCTACAATGAGCAGTTCTTC
D gene: -
clone size: -
J gene: TRBJ2-1
V gene: TRBV5-1

CDR3 protein: CSVGRRDTYEQYF
CDR3 DNA: TGCAGCGTTGGGCGCAGGGATACCTACGAGCAGTACTTC
D gene: -
clone size: -
J gene: TRBJ2-7
V gene: TRBV29-1

CDR3 protein: CASSFSGTGKYEQYF
CDR3 DNA: TGTGCCAGCAGCTTTTCCGGGACAGGGAAATACGAGCAGTACTTC
D gene: TRBD1
clone size: -
J gene: TRBJ2-7
V gene: TRBV7-6

CDR3 protein: CASSPGTSGINNEQFF
CDR3 DNA: TGTGCCAGCAGCCCGGGGACTAGCGGGATAAACAATGAGCAGTTCTTC
D gene: TRBD2
clone size: few
J gene: TRBJ2-1
V gene: TRBV7-9

CDR3 protein: CASSVGGLTYNEQFF
CDR3 DNA: TGTGCCAGCAGCGTTGGGGGCCTTACCTACAATGAGCAGTTCTTC
D gene: -
clone size: -
J gene: TRBJ2-1
V gene: TRBV9

CDR3 protein: CASSFEGLAGYTDTQYF
CDR3 DNA: TGTGCCAGCAGCTTCGAGGGGCTAGCGGGGTACACAGATACGCAGTATTTT
D gene: TRBD2
clone size: -
J gene: TRBJ2-3
V gene: TRBV7-2

CDR3 protein: CASSDGYEQYF
CDR3 DNA: TGCGCCAGCAGTGATGGCTACGAGCAGTACTTC
D gene: -
clone size: -
J gene: TRBJ2-7
V gene: TRBV10-2

CDR3 protein: CASSTFHGYTF
CDR3 DNA: TGTGCCAGCAGCACCTTCCATGGCTACACCTTC
D gene: -
clone size: -
J gene: TRBJ1-2
V gene: TRBV6-1

CDR3 protein: CASRAPSAHYNEQFF
CDR3 DNA: TGCGCCAGCAGAGCCCCTAGCGCCCACTACAATGAGCAGTTCTTC
D gene: -
clone size: -
J gene: TRBJ2-1
V gene: TRBV5-1

CDR3 protein: CASSLRSSVTNTGELFF
CDR3 DNA: TGTGCCAGCAGCTTACGAAGCTCGGTTACGAACACCGGGGAGCTGTTTTTT
D gene: -
clone size: once
J gene: TRBJ2-2
V gene: TRBV2

CDR3 protein: CASSPGRSDEQFF
CDR3 DNA: TGCGCCAGCAGCCCAGGGCGGAGCGATGAGCAGTTCTTC
D gene: -
clone size: -
J gene: TRBJ2-1
V gene: TRBV5-1

CDR3 protein: CASSAPGTYLTEAFF
CDR3 DNA: TGTGCCAGCAGCGCGCCCGGGACCTATCTCACTGAAGCTTTCTTT
D gene: -
clone size: -
J gene: TRBJ1-1
V gene: TRBV5-4

CDR3 protein: CASSFSGRRETQYF
CDR3 DNA: TGTGCCAGCAGTTTTAGCGGGAGGAGGGAGACCCAGTACTTC
D gene: TRBD2
clone size: -
J gene: TRBJ2-5
V gene: TRBV6-1

CDR3 protein: CASSGNRALDTEAFF
CDR3 DNA: TGTGCCAGCAGCGGGAACAGGGCATTGGACACTGAAGCTTTCTTT
D gene: -
clone size: -
J gene: TRBJ1-1
V gene: TRBV9

CDR3 protein: CAWSPRGQPQHF
CDR3 DNA: TGTGCCTGGAGCCCTAGGGGTCAGCCCCAGCATTTT
D gene: -
clone size: -
J gene: TRBJ1-5
V gene: TRBV30

CDR3 protein: CASSPGGGNEAFF
CDR3 DNA: TGTGCCAGCAGCCCCGGCGGGGGAAATGAAGCTTTCTTT
D gene: -
clone size: medium-sized
J gene: TRBJ1-1
V gene: TRBV28

CDR3 protein: CAWSGELFAAYEQYF
CDR3 DNA: TGTGCCTGGAGTGGGGAATTATTTGCCGCCTACGAGCAGTACTTC
D gene: -
clone size: once
J gene: TRBJ2-7
V gene: TRBV30

CDR3 protein: CASSLSSRAAGETQYF
CDR3 DNA: TGTGCCAGCAGTTTAAGCTCTCGGGCAGCCGGAGAGACCCAGTACTTC
D gene: -
clone size: once
J gene: TRBJ2-5
V gene: TRBV27

CDR3 protein: CASSSGGGRGETQYF
CDR3 DNA: TGTGCCAGCAGCTCGGGAGGCGGACGGGGAGAGACCCAGTACTTC
D gene: TRBD2
clone size: -
J gene: TRBJ2-5
V gene: TRBV7-2

CDR3 protein: CASHRPGQPGEQYF
CDR3 DNA: TGCGCCAGCCACAGGCCGGGACAGCCTGGGGAGCAGTACTTC
D gene: TRBD1
clone size: -
J gene: TRBJ2-7
V gene: TRBV4-1

CDR3 protein: CASSLEGTGGTGELFF
CDR3 DNA: TGTGCCAGCAGCTTAGAAGGGACAGGGGGCACCGGGGAGCTGTTTTTT
D gene: TRBD1
clone size: -
J gene: TRBJ2-2
V gene: TRBV11-3

CDR3 protein: CASSLGDRLAGDQYF
CDR3 DNA: TGTGCCAGCAGCTTAGGGGACCGACTAGCGGGAGATCAGTATTTT
D gene: TRBD2
clone size: -
J gene: TRBJ2-3
V gene: TRBV7-8

CDR3 protein: CATSRDGVGGETQYF
CDR3 DNA: TGTGCCACCAGCAGAGACGGGGTGGGGGGCGAGACCCAGTACTTC
D gene: -
clone size: -
J gene: TRBJ2-5
V gene: TRBV15

CDR3 protein: CATSWGSHEQYF
CDR3 DNA: TGTGCCACCTCGTGGGGGTCCCACGAGCAGTACTTC
D gene: -
clone size: -
J gene: TRBJ2-7
V gene: TRBV6-6

CDR3 protein: CASSAPVSRTARDQPQHF
CDR3 DNA: TGTGCCAGTAGTGCACCCGTAAGCCGGACGGCCAGAGACCAGCCCCAGCATTTT
D gene: -
clone size: once
J gene: TRBJ1-5
V gene: TRBV19

CDR3 protein: CASSLVGTSANEQFF
CDR3 DNA: TGTGCCAGCAGCTTAGTTGGGACTAGCGCCAATGAGCAGTTCTTC
D gene: TRBD2
clone size: -
J gene: TRBJ2-1
V gene: TRBV7-2

CDR3 protein: CASSYVGGVYEQYF
CDR3 DNA: TGTGCCAGCAGTTACGTGGGAGGGGTCTACGAGCAGTACTTC
D gene: TRBD2
clone size: -
J gene: TRBJ2-7
V gene: TRBV6-6

CDR3 protein: CASSSGLLLVSYGYTF
CDR3 DNA: TGTGCCAGCTCAAGTGGACTCCTCCTTGTTAGCTATGGCTACACCTTC
D gene: -
clone size: -
J gene: TRBJ1-2
V gene: TRBV18

CDR3 protein: CSVEGGLAGSTRDTQYF
CDR3 DNA: TGCAGCGTGGAGGGAGGGTTGGCAGGTTCTACTAGGGATACGCAGTATTTT
D gene: TRBD2
clone size: -
J gene: TRBJ2-3
V gene: TRBV29-1

CDR3 protein: CASSLDRGNEKLFF
CDR3 DNA: TGCGCCAGCAGCTTAGACAGGGGTAATGAAAAACTGTTTTTT
D gene: TRBD1
clone size: -
J gene: TRBJ1-4
V gene: TRBV5-1

CDR3 protein: CASSLRGVNTEAFF
CDR3 DNA: TGTGCCAGCAGCTTACGGGGTGTGAACACTGAAGCTTTCTTT
D gene: -
clone size: -
J gene: TRBJ1-1
V gene: TRBV5-4

CDR3 protein: CASSQVGDWDSSYYGYTF
CDR3 DNA: TGCGCCAGCAGCCAAGTAGGGGATTGGGACAGCTCTTACTATGGCTACACCTTC
D gene: TRBD1
clone size: -
J gene: TRBJ1-2
V gene: TRBV4-1

CDR3 protein: CASSQALWTAHTKQYF
CDR3 DNA: TGTGCCAGCAGCCAAGCATTGTGGACAGCTCATACTAAGCAGTACTTC
D gene: -
clone size: once
J gene: TRBJ2-7
V gene: TRBV4-2

CDR3 protein: CASSAYRDRGPSGANVLTF
CDR3 DNA: TGTGCCAGCAGTGCTTACCGGGACAGGGGGCCTTCTGGGGCCAACGTCCTGACTTTC
D gene: TRBD1
clone size: once
J gene: TRBJ2-6
V gene: TRBV27

CDR3 protein: CASSPSGGLKETQYF
CDR3 DNA: TGTGCCAGTAGTCCGAGCGGGGGGCTAAAAGAGACCCAGTACTTC
D gene: TRBD2
clone size: -
J gene: TRBJ2-5
V gene: TRBV19

CDR3 protein: CASSLDSLAGEGGNEQFF
CDR3 DNA: TGTGCCAGCAGCTTAGATAGTCTAGCGGGAGAAGGGGGCAATGAGCAGTTCTTC
D gene: TRBD2
clone size: -
J gene: TRBJ2-1
V gene: TRBV11-3

CDR3 protein: CSGGQDPLRETQYF
CDR3 DNA: TGCAGCGGGGGACAGGATCCCCTTAGAGAGACCCAGTACTTC
D gene: TRBD1
clone size: -
J gene: TRBJ2-5
V gene: TRBV29-1

CDR3 protein: CASSEGGGLAYNEQFF
CDR3 DNA: TGTGCCAGTAGTGAAGGGGGGGGACTAGCCTACAATGAGCAGTTCTTC
D gene: TRBD2
clone size: -
J gene: TRBJ2-1
V gene: TRBV19